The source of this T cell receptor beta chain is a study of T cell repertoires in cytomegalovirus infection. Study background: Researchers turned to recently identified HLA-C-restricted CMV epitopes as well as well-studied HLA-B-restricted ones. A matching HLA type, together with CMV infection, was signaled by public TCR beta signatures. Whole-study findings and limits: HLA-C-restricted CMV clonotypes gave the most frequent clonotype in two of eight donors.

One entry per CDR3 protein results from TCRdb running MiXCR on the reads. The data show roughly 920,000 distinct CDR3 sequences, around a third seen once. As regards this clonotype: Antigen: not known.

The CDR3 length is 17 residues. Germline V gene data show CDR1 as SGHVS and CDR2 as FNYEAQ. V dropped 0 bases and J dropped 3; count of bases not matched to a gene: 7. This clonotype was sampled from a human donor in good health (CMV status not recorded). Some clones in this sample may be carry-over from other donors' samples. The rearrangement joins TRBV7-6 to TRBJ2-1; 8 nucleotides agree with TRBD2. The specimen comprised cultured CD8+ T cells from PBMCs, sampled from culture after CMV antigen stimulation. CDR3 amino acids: CASSLAQAGVDYNEQFF. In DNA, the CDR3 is TGTGCCAGCAGCTTAGCTCAAGCGGGGGTGGACTACAATGAGCAGTTCTTC.